This T cell receptor beta chain was found in a study of cytomegalovirus exposure and HLA in healthy donors. The CDR3 sequence is 17 residues long. With V trimmed by 5 bases and J by 3 bases, 10 bases remained unmatched. Per the germline V gene, CDR1 is SGHTA and CDR2 is FQGNSA. Comments on this clone: The antigen is not known.

Study-level results: Three chains tied to CMV proved CMV antigen-specific in vitro.

PCR primers comprised 60 Vbeta and 13 Jbeta primers. The method was immunoSEQ multiplex PCR; TCRdb's version includes in-frame clones alone and lacks a portion of them. This sample has some 190,000 clones, with 70% to 90% found just once. V is TRBV7-2 and J is TRBJ2-2; TRBD1 matches 9 bases. Sequenced input: PBMCs. This clonotype originated in a male donor in good health and CMV-seronegative. CDR3 in amino acids: CASSPKQGAVDTGELFF. The CDR3, as DNA: TGTGCCAGCAGCCCAAAACAGGGGGCGGTGGACACCGGGGAGCTGTTTTTT.